These 23 T cell receptor beta chains originate from one sample sequenced in a study of control samples from healthy donors and cancer patients. Assay used: immunoSEQ multiplex PCR; TCRdb lists only in-frame clones, some missing. The data show 15,000 to 20,000 clones, 70% to 90% seen once. The sequenced material came from PBMCs. Receptors originate from an older woman with head and neck cancer.

The rearrangement joins TRBV7-6 to TRBJ2-5; D unresolved. Germline CDR1 reads SGHVS; CDR2 reads FNYEAQ. The CDR3 is 12 amino acids. V gave up 4 bases and J gave up 2 bases, with 5 bases separating them. CDR3 bases: TGTGCCAGCAGCTCAACGCAAGAGACCCAGTACTTC. This translates into CASSSTQETQYF.

This sequence joins TRBV4-1 and TRBJ2-7; the D call may be TRBD1 or TRBD2 (6 bases each). CDR1 and CDR2 (germline): MGHRA, YSYEKL. The CDR3 sequence is 16 residues long. Trimming left V 4 bases short and J 2 bases short, with 18 bases between. This chain's CDR3 is CASSPAGGGRTYEQYF. The CDR3 DNA sequence: TGCGCCAGCAGCCCCGCCGGAGGGGGACGGACCTACGAGCAGTACTTC.

Written as DNA, the CDR3 is TGTGCCAGCAGTTGGGGCAGTCCCGACTCTGGAAACACCATATATTTT. This translates into CASSWGSPDSGNTIYF. The chain has TRBV27 and TRBJ1-3; D perhaps matches TRBD1 (5 bases). CDR3 length equals 16 residues. The germline CDR1 and CDR2 sequences are MNHEY and SMNVEV (reference sequence). Deletions cut 4 bases from V and 0 bases from J, with 13 bases between.

The J gene is TRBJ2-6, the V gene TRBV10-3; D may be TRBD1 or TRBD2 (5 bases each). There are 17 residues in the CDR3. Germline CDR1 reads ENHRY; CDR2 reads SYGVKD. Between the trimmed V and J ends, which lost 6 bases and 0 bases, there was a span of 15 bases. This chain's CDR3 is CAISRTGASSGANVLTF. The CDR3, as DNA: TGTGCCATCAGCAGAACCGGGGCTAGCTCTGGGGCCAACGTCCTGACTTTC.

The chain employs TRBV6-5 and TRBJ2-7; D not resolved. With 6 bases removed from V and 2 bases from J, the gap between germline ends came to 11 bases. Germline loops: CDR1 MNHEY, CDR2 SVGAGI. CDR3 length: 13 amino acids. CDR3 residues: CASSRGPTYEQYF. The CDR3 coding sequence is TGTGCCAGCAGCCGCGGACCAACCTACGAGCAGTACTTC.

The chain uses TRBV10-3 and TRBJ2-7; the match to TRBD2 covers 14 bases. The CDR3 length is 17 residues. The V gene end was trimmed by 6 bases and the J gene end by 0 bases; junction bases not matched to a gene: 7. In germline, CDR1 is ENHRY, CDR2 SYGVKD. CDR3 DNA sequence: TGTGCCATCAGGGGGACTAGCGGGAGCCCGGCCTCCTACGAGCAGTACTTC. Translated: CAIRGTSGSPASYEQYF.

In this sample, this clone turned up once. This chain links TRBV19 with TRBJ1-5; tentatively, D is TRBD1 (5 bases). CDR1 LNHDA and CDR2 SQIVND come from the germline V gene (reference sequence). The V and J ends lost 9 bases and 2 bases respectively, with 17 bases between them. The CDR3 runs 15 residues. This chain's CDR3 is CASHFLQGGNQPQHF. The CDR3 coding sequence is TGTGCCAGCCACTTCCTCCAGGGAGGCAATCAGCCCCAGCATTTT.

The count of this clone is one. The chain recombines TRBV5-8 with TRBJ1-3; D perhaps matches TRBD1 (6 bases). The germline V gene has CDR1 SGHTS and CDR2 YDEGEE. V was pared by 3 bases and J by 2 bases, with 9 bases between. CDR3 length equals 14 residues. CDR3 region: CASSSGTPGNTIYF. The CDR3 DNA reads TGTGCCAGCAGCTCCGGGACACCTGGAAACACCATATATTTT.

The chain carries TRBV9 and TRBJ2-2; a weak D match, TRBD1 (5 bases). Germline CDR1 is SGDLS and CDR2 is YYNGEE. Trimming shortened V by 0 bases and J by 6 bases, and 12 bases separated the two germline ends. The CDR3 spans 15 residues. CDR3 nucleotides: TGTGCCAGCAGCGTAGAAGCAGGGCGATCCGGGGAGCTGTTTTTT. This translates into CASSVEAGRSGELFF.

On this clone: At one end the junction does not follow the germline gene, possibly because of a read error. The rearrangement uses TRBV27 and TRBJ2-7; 10 bases match TRBD1. CDR3 length equals 12 residues. CDR1 MNHEY and CDR2 SMNVEV come from the germline V gene (reference sequence). The CDR3 coding sequence is TGTGCCAGCAGTTCTGGGGGACAGGGGACCATCTTC. Translating gives CASSSGGQGTIF.

The genes are TRBV27 and TRBJ2-1; weak D call: TRBD2 (5 bases). This CDR3 has 16 amino acids. Per the germline V gene, CDR1 is MNHEY and CDR2 is SMNVEV (reference sequence). V was trimmed by 6 bases and J by 0 bases, leaving 15 bases between them. CDR3 region: CASRVTRLRSYNEQFF. DNA of the CDR3: TGTGCCAGCAGAGTAACCCGACTACGCTCCTACAATGAGCAGTTCTTC.

The chain couples TRBV6-1 to TRBJ2-2, with a weak D call TRBD2 (6 bases). Trimming stripped 3 bases from V and 2 bases from J, with 13 bases between. The CDR3 has 16 residues. Looked up from germline, CDR1 is MNHNS and CDR2 is SASEGT. The CDR3 DNA follows: TGTGCCAGCAGTGAGGTGGGACTTAAAAACACCGGGGAGCTGTTTTTT. Translating gives CASSEVGLKNTGELFF.

The chain has TRBV2 and TRBJ2-3, with D perhaps matching TRBD1 (5 bases). This CDR3 is 15 amino acids long. The germline gives CDR1 SNHLY, CDR2 FYNNEI. Between the trimmed V and J ends, which lost 5 bases and 0 bases, there was a span of 12 bases. CDR3 bases: TGTGCCAGCAGTCGGTCAGGGTTGAGCACAGATACGCAGTATTTT. Amino acid sequence: CASSRSGLSTDTQYF. Variable domain in full (rest from reference TRBV2 and TRBJ2-3): EPEVTQTPSHQVTQMGQEVILRCVPISNHLYFYWYRQILGQKVEFLVSFYNNEISEKSEIFDDQFSVERPDGSNFTLKIRSTKLEDSAMYFCASSRSGLSTDTQYFGPGTRLTVL.

The rearrangement uses TRBV6-5 and TRBJ1-2; unclear D gene. Germline assignment: CDR1 MNHEY and CDR2 SVGAGI. Trimming shortened V by 6 bases and J by 0 bases, and 14 bases separated the two germline ends. CDR3 size: 15 residues. The chain's CDR3 is CASSPTTLANYGYTF. Here the CDR3 DNA reads TGTGCCAGCAGCCCAACGACGCTAGCTAACTATGGCTACACCTTC.

V usage is TRBV7-2 and J usage is TRBJ2-2; D perhaps matches TRBD1 (7 bases). The germline V gene has CDR1 SGHTA and CDR2 FQGNSA. This CDR3 has 14 residues. V lost 3 bases and J 5 bases, leaving 10 bases between the germline ends. DNA of the CDR3: TGTGCCAGCAGCTTGACAGGGAGGACCGGGGAGCTGTTTTTT. Translation: CASSLTGRTGELFF.

The chain links TRBV7-8 to TRBJ1-1, with unresolved D. This CDR3 is built from 11 residues. CDR1 is SGHVS, CDR2 FQNEAQ, per germline. V was pared by 5 bases and J by 7 bases, with 8 bases between. DNA of the CDR3: TGTGCCAGCAGCAAGGGCGGTGAAGCTTTCTTT. Protein: CASSKGGEAFF.

The rearrangement joins TRBV29-1 to TRBJ1-1; D gene unclear. Trimming cost V 3 bases and J 0 bases, with 8 bases left between them. The CDR3 spans 13 residues. The germline CDR1 and CDR2 sequences are SQVTM and ANQGSEA. The CDR3 coding sequence is TGCAGCGTTGACCCGGGTGTGAACACTGAAGCTTTCTTT. Its translation is CSVDPGVNTEAFF.

This clone appeared once. The V gene is TRBV10-3, the J gene TRBJ2-1, with a weak D call TRBD1 (5 bases). Germline assignment: CDR1 ENHRY and CDR2 SYGVKD. The CDR3 contains 12 residues. Between the trimmed V and J ends, which lost 6 bases and 5 bases, there was a span of 8 bases. CDR3 in amino acids: CAIRKTDNEQFF. DNA of the CDR3: TGTGCCATCAGAAAGACAGACAATGAGCAGTTCTTC.

The chain has TRBV11-2 and TRBJ1-6, with D possibly TRBD1 on 5 matching bases. Trimming removed 7 bases from V and 7 bases from J, with 11 bases in between. This CDR3 comprises 13 residues. Germline V gene lookup returns CDR1 SGHAT and CDR2 FQNNGV. The CDR3 bases are TGTGCCAGCATCCTCAGGGAAAATTCACCCCTCCACTTT. This translates into CASILRENSPLHF. Variable domain in full (rest from reference TRBV11-2 and TRBJ1-6): EAGVAQSPRYKIIEKRQSVAFWCNPISGHATLYWYQQILGQGPKLLIQFQNNGVVDDSQLPKDRFSAERLKGVDSTLKIQPAKLEDSAVYLCASILRENSPLHFGNGTRLTVT.

The CDR3 DNA sequence: TGCGCCAGCAGCCCCGGGACGGGGAACACTGAAGCTTTCTTT. Translated: CASSPGTGNTEAFF. The rearrangement uses TRBV5-1 and TRBJ1-1, with D possibly being TRBD1 (5 bases). Trimming left V 4 bases short and J 1 base short, with 11 bases between. Germline CDR1 SGHRS, CDR2 YFSETQ. CDR3 length: 14 amino acids. Variable domain in full (rest from reference TRBV5-1 and TRBJ1-1): KAGVTQTPRYLIKTRGQQVTLSCSPISGHRSVSWYQQTPGQGLQFLFEYFSETQRNKGNFPGRFSGRQFSNSRSEMNVSTLELGDSALYLCASSPGTGNTEAFFGQGTRLTVV.

The V call is TRBV9, the J call TRBJ2-1; D is tentatively TRBD1 or TRBD2 (5 bases each). This CDR3 region has 14 residues. The V gene's germline CDR1 is SGDLS and CDR2 YYNGEE. V was trimmed by 4 bases and J by 0 bases, leaving 8 bases between them. CDR3 bases: TGTGCCAGCAGCACCGGGACCTCCTACAATGAGCAGTTCTTC. Encoded protein: CASSTGTSYNEQFF.

The chain employs TRBV28 and TRBJ2-7; D is perhaps TRBD2 (6 bases). Germline CDR1 and CDR2: MDHEN and SYDVKM. Trimming stripped 1 base from V and 7 bases from J, with 14 bases between. The CDR3 spans 14 residues. CDR3 in amino acids: CASSLYARLEEQYF. CDR3 coding DNA: TGTGCCAGCAGTTTATATGCTCGACTAGAGGAGCAGTACTTC. Variable domain in full (rest from reference TRBV28 and TRBJ2-7): DVKVTQSSRYLVKRTGEKVFLECVQDMDHENMFWYRQDPGLGLRLIYFSYDVKMKEKGDIPEGYSVSREKKERFSLILESASTNQTSMYLCASSLYARLEEQYFGPGTRLTVT.

V usage is TRBV6-4 and J usage is TRBJ2-1, with TRBD1 identical over 10 bases. Germline V gives CDR1 MRHNA, CDR2 SNTAGT. This CDR3 is 15 amino acids long. With 4 bases clipped from V and 5 bases from J, the junction kept 5 bases outside the gene matches. CDR3 DNA sequence: TGTGCCAGCAGTGTTACCGGGACAGGGGACAATGAGCAGTTCTTC. Its protein product is CASSVTGTGDNEQFF.